The sequence of this T cell receptor (beta chain) was determined in a study of OX40 agonist ivuxolimab in advanced cancers. Study-wide context: Dose-escalation cases comprised hepatocellular carcinoma, melanoma, renal cell or head and neck cancer.

J gave up 1 base and V 5 bases, and 8 bases lay outside the gene matches. Germline CDR1 KGHSH, CDR2 LQKENI. This CDR3 has 16 amino acids. Note on this clone: What it recognizes is unknown.

Whole-study findings and limits: Blood T cells, both CD4+ and CD8+, expanded clonally by week 6 at 0.1 to 3.0 mg/kg. The antigen specificity of the peripheral T cells (those that were expanded) was not determined.

Assay: immunoSEQ multiplex PCR; the TCRdb copy retains only in-frame clones and omits some. Found here are approximately 100,000 clones, just over 90% of them singletons; the top ten hold 0.25% to 0.35%. The chain carries TRBV18 and TRBJ2-1; 7 nucleotides line up with TRBD1. The sequences come from CD4+ or CD8+ T cells sorted from blood, collected in a trial of the OX40 agonist ivuxolimab. The receptor's source is an adult with an advanced solid tumor such as melanoma, head and neck, liver or kidney cancer. CDR3 sequence (DNA): TGTGCCAGCTCAACACTGGACAGGCGATCCTACAATGAGCAGTTCTTC. As protein: CASSTLDRRSYNEQFF.